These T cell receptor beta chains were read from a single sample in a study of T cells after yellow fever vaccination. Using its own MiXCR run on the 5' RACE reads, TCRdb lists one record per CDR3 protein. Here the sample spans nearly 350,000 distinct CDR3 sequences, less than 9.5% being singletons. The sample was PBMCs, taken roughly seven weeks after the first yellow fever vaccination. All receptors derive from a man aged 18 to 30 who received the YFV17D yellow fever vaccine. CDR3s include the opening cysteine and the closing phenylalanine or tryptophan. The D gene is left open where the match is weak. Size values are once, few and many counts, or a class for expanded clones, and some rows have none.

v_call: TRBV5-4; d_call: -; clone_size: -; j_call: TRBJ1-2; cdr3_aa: CASSLLGALFGYTF; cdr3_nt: TGTGCCAGCAGCCTACTAGGGGCTTTATTTGGCTACACCTTC
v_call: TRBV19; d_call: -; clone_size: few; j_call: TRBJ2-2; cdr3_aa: CASSIPGQHTGELFF; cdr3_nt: TGTGCCAGTAGTATTCCCGGACAGCACACCGGGGAGCTGTTTTTT
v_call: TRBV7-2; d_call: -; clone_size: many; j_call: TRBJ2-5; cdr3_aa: CASSYRRETQYF; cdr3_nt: TGTGCCAGCAGTTATCGTCGGGAGACCCAGTACTTC
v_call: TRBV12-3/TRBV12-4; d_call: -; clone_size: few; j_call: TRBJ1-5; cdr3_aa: CASSFSAGNQPQHF; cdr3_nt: TGTGCCAGCAGTTTCTCGGCTGGCAATCAGCCCCAGCATTTT
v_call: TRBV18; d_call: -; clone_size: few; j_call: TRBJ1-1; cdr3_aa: CASGYGAFEAFF; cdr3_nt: TGTGCCAGCGGCTACGGGGCGTTTGAAGCTTTCTTT
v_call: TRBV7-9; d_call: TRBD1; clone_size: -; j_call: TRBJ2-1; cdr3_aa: CASSLWGQYNEQFF; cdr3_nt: TGTGCCAGCAGCTTATGGGGACAGTACAATGAGCAGTTCTTC
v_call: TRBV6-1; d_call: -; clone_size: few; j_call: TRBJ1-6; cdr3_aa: CASSPLRALSGSPLHF; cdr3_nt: TGTGCCAGCAGTCCCCTCCGGGCGTTATCGGGGTCACCCCTCCACTTT
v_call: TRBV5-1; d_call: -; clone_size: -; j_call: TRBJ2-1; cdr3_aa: CASSLGAGESYNEQFF; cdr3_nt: TGCGCCAGCAGCTTGGGTGCTGGGGAGTCCTACAATGAGCAGTTCTTC
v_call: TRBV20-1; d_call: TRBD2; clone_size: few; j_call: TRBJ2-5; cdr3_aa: CSASRGGGASETQYF; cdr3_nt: TGCAGTGCTAGTAGGGGCGGGGGGGCCTCGGAGACCCAGTACTTC
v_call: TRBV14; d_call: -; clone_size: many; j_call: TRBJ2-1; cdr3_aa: CASSQEFPRRGYNEQFF; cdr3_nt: TGTGCCAGCAGCCAAGAATTCCCGCGGCGAGGTTACAATGAGCAGTTCTTC
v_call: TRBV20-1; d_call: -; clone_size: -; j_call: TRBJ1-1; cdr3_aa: CSARGRLNTEAFF; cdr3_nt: TGCAGTGCTAGGGGGCGGCTGAACACTGAAGCTTTCTTT
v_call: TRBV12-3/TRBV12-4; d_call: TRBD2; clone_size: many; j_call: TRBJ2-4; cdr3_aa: CASSQAGVLNIQYF; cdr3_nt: TGTGCCAGCAGCCAGGCGGGGGTCCTCAACATTCAGTACTTC
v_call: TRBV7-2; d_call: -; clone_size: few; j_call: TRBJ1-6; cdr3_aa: CASSPGAQNSPLHF; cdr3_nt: TGTGCCAGCAGCCCCGGGGCACAGAATTCACCCCTCCACTTT
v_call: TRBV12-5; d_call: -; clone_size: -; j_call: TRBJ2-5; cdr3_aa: CASGPDDRVVETQYF; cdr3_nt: TGTGCTAGTGGCCCCGACGACAGAGTCGTAGAGACCCAGTACTTC
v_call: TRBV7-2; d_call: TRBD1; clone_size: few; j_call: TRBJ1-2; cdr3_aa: CASSLQGTNYGYTF; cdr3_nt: TGTGCCAGCAGCCTACAGGGGACTAACTATGGCTACACCTTC
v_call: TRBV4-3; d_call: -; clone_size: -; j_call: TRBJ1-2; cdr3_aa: CASSLNPSSGANYGYTF; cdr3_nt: TGCGCCAGCAGCCTCAACCCCTCTAGCGGGGCTAACTATGGCTACACCTTC
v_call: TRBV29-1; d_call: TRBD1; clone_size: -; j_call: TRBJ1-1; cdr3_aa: CSVEGGQGAEIVTEAFF; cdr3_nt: TGCAGCGTTGAAGGGGGACAGGGGGCAGAGATTGTCACTGAAGCTTTCTTT
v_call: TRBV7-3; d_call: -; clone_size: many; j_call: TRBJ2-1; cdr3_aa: CASSPLGGSNNEQFF; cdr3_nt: TGTGCCAGCAGCCCCCTCGGAGGGTCTAACAATGAGCAGTTCTTC
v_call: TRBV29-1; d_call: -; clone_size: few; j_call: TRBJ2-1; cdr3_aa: CSVEEQANVNEQFF; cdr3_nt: TGCAGCGTTGAAGAGCAGGCGAACGTCAATGAGCAGTTCTTC
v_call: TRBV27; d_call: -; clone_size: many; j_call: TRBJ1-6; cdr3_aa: CASKFWGASYNSPLHF; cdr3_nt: TGTGCCAGCAAATTCTGGGGGGCGTCGTATAATTCACCCCTCCACTTT
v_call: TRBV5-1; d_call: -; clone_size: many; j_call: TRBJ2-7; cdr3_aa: CASSLRSIGPYEQYF; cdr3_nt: TGCGCCAGCAGCCTTCGTTCTATCGGGCCCTACGAGCAGTACTTC
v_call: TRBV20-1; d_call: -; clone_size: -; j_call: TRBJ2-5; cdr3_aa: CSATSIHETQYF; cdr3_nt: TGCAGTGCTACTAGCATCCACGAGACCCAGTACTTC
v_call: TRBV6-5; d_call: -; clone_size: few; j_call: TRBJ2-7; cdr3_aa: CATSNLGSYEQYF; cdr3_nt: TGTGCCACCAGTAACCTAGGGTCCTACGAGCAGTACTTC
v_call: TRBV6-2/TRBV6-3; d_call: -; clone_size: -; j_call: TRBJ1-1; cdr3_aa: CASSYGGAFGTEAFF; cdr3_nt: TGTGCCAGCAGCTACGGGGGGGCGTTTGGGACTGAAGCTTTCTTT